Listed here are 5 T cell receptor beta chains from one sample, sequenced in a study of technical replicates of blood from a few donors. Clones were sequenced by immunoSEQ multiplex PCR, and TCRdb holds only the in-frame ones, with some missing. The sample carries over 50,000 clones, approximately 86% recorded once. The sequenced sample was PBMCs. The receptors come from a human donor in good health. Some clones in this sample may be carry-over from other donors' samples.

This chain joins TRBV27 and TRBJ1-5, with a possible D match to TRBD1 (5 bases). The V gene lost 1 base and the J gene lost 3 bases, with 7 bases spanning the gap. CDR3 size: 14 residues. Germline V lookup: CDR1 MNHEY, CDR2 SMNVEV (reference sequence). The CDR3 here is CASSLWGHNQPQHF. CDR3 nucleotide sequence: TGTGCCAGCAGTTTATGGGGCCACAATCAGCCCCAGCATTTT.

In this sample, this clone turned up a few times. J is TRBJ1-1 and V is TRBV7-8, with TRBD1 as a possible D gene (6 bases). The V and J ends lost 5 bases and 1 base respectively, with 8 bases between them. The CDR3 consists of 13 residues. In germline, CDR1 is SGHVS, CDR2 FQNEAQ. The CDR3 loop reads CASSAQGNTEAFF. The CDR3 nucleotides read TGTGCCAGCAGCGCACAGGGGAACACTGAAGCTTTCTTT.

This chain links TRBV14 with TRBJ1-6; D is unresolved. The V gene lost 6 bases and the J gene lost 7 bases, with 10 bases spanning the gap. Germline CDR1 and CDR2: SGHDN and FVKESK. This CDR3 region has 13 residues. The CDR3: CASSFFGNSPLHF. Here the CDR3 DNA reads TGTGCCAGCAGTTTTTTCGGGAATTCACCCCTCCACTTT.

This rearrangement joins TRBV9 to TRBJ1-4; 7 nucleotides match TRBD1. With V trimmed by 4 bases and J by 0 bases, 9 bases remained unmatched. The CDR3 runs 17 residues. Germline CDR1 SGDLS, CDR2 YYNGEE. The DNA for the CDR3 is TGTGCCAGCAGCATAGGACAGGACCTTGCAACTAATGAAAAACTGTTTTTT. Protein sequence: CASSIGQDLATNEKLFF.

CDR3 residues: CASSHRETSAKQYF. The CDR3 bases are TGTGCCAGTAGTCACCGGGAGACTAGCGCCAAGCAGTACTTC. The rearrangement uses TRBV19 and TRBJ2-4; TRBD2 matches 8 bases. V lost 5 bases and J lost 13; bases outside the gene matches: 13. Germline lookup yields CDR1 LNHDA and CDR2 SQIVND (reference sequence). This CDR3 comprises 14 residues.